The T cell receptor (beta chain) under discussion was sequenced for a study of T cell responses to AZD1222 COVID-19 vaccine. Study-level background: Second-dose groups at about 4 or about 12 weeks were pooled.

Libraries were prepared by immunoSEQ multiplex PCR; TCRdb keeps only in-frame clonotypes and omits some of them. The data hold about 110,000 clones, with about 85% observed a single time. The CDR3 loop spans 14 amino acids. Per the germline V gene, CDR1 is SEHNR and CDR2 is FQNEAQ (reference sequence). The V segment lost 3 bases and the J segment 5 bases; nucleotides outside the gene matches: 6. The chain combines TRBV7-9 with TRBJ2-7, with 8 bases matching TRBD1. This receptor was obtained from an adult in good health. Specimen: peripheral blood, collected on day 0 of AZD1222 vaccination. DNA of the CDR3: TGTGCCAGCAGCTTCGACAGGGGTTCGAACGAGCAGTACTTC. Its protein is CASSFDRGSNEQYF.